This T cell receptor beta chain was retrieved from a study of blood T cell repertoires in COVID-19. Background on the study: Samples of COVID-19 (acute and convalescent) were obtained from the United States, Italy and Spain. PBMCs, B-cell-depleted T cells, or T cells were the source of the cDNA or gDNA that made up the material.

Original handling: Estimation of nucleated cell counts relied on the amplification of reference gene primers. Produced via immunoSEQ multiplex PCR; TCRdb's table is partial and in-frame only. V and J calls plus clone size are reproduced from that table; the DNA served to infer D and trimming. The repertoire consists of about 300,000 clones, with about 88% occurring once and the leading ten covering roughly 1.6%. One Seattle source followed patients from active infection through their disease course. Unmatched junction bases numbered 9, after V lost 3 bases and J lost 7 bases. Germline values: CDR1 LGHDT, CDR2 YNNKEL (reference sequence). The CDR3 has 15 residues.

The sequenced material came from peripheral blood. The rearrangement uses TRBV3-1 (or the pseudogene TRBV3-2) and TRBJ1-2; 9 nucleotides align to TRBD1. The TCR sequence derives from a human donor with COVID-19, enrolled during active disease. The donor label of this sample is uncertain. The CDR3 bases are TGTGCCAGCAGCCAGAATCTCCGGGACAGGGTTGGCTACACCTTC. It specifies CASSQNLRDRVGYTF.